The 10 T cell receptor beta chains below were found in one sample sequenced in a study of radiotherapy plus CTLA-4 blockade in lung cancer. Sequencing was performed with immunoSEQ multiplex PCR; in TCRdb, only in-frame clones are kept and a portion is missing. Of roughly 75,000 clones listed, 60% to 85% are singletons. The material sequenced was peripheral blood, taken from a patient treated with radiotherapy plus ipilimumab. These receptors all stem from a human donor with non-small cell lung cancer whose response to radiotherapy plus ipilimumab could not be evaluated. Some clones in this sample may be carry-over from other donors' samples.

The chain carries TRBV9 and TRBJ1-1; no reliable D call. V was clipped by 2 bases and J by 1 base, with 6 bases between them. CDR3 length: 13 amino acids. The germline CDR1 and CDR2 sequences are SGDLS and YYNGEE. The CDR3 spells CASSVLGNTEAFF. For the CDR3, the DNA is TGTGCCAGCAGCGTGCTAGGGAACACTGAAGCTTTCTTT. Full variable domain (rest looked up from reference TRBV9 and TRBJ1-1): DSGVTQTPKHLITATGQRVTLRCSPRSGDLSVYWYQQSLDQGLQFLIQYYNGEERAKGNILERFSAQQFPDLHSELNLSSLELGDSALYFCASSVLGNTEAFFGQGTRLTVV.

The chain carries TRBV9 and TRBJ2-1, with D tentatively TRBD2 (6 bases). Germline V lookup: CDR1 SGDLS, CDR2 YYNGEE. The CDR3 is 16 residues long. V lost 0 bases, J lost 0 bases, and 10 bases lay in between. This chain's CDR3 is CASSVAGRSSYNEQFF. For the CDR3, the DNA is TGTGCCAGCAGCGTAGCTGGGAGGAGCTCCTACAATGAGCAGTTCTTC. Full variable domain (outside the CDR3, taken from reference TRBV9 and TRBJ2-1): DSGVTQTPKHLITATGQRVTLRCSPRSGDLSVYWYQQSLDQGLQFLIQYYNGEERAKGNILERFSAQQFPDLHSELNLSSLELGDSALYFCASSVAGRSSYNEQFFGPGTRLTVL.

The chain carries TRBV19 and TRBJ2-1; tentative D call: TRBD2 (6 bases). CDR1 LNHDA and CDR2 SQIVND come from the germline V gene (reference sequence). The CDR3 loop spans 16 amino acids. V lost 5 bases and J 8 bases, leaving 22 bases between the germline ends. The CDR3 DNA sequence: TGTGCCAGTAGTTTTAGGATCGACATGGGGGGATATGAGCAGTTCTTC. This translates into CASSFRIDMGGYEQFF.

This clone has just a few counts. The chain has TRBV1 and TRBJ2-1; TRBD1, the table's D call, was not compared with the DNA. TRBV1 is labeled a pseudogene. The CDR3 has 16 amino acids. The CDR3 protein is CTSEAAPGQGGNEQFF. The CDR3 DNA sequence: TGCACCAGCGAAGCAGCTCCGGGACAGGGGGGGAATGAGCAGTTCTTC.

This rearrangement joins TRBV10-3 to TRBJ1-3, with TRBD1 identical over 10 bases. The CDR3 has 15 residues. Germline V CDR1 and CDR2: ENHRY, SYGVKD. Trimming took 6 bases from V and 4 from J; bases not matched to a gene: 6. The CDR3 loop is CAISLGQGSGNTIYF. The CDR3 DNA is TGTGCCATCAGCCTGGGACAGGGGTCCGGAAACACCATATATTTT.

The J gene is TRBJ1-6, the V gene TRBV4-1; weak D call: TRBD1 (6 bases). The V end was cut by 1 base, the J end by 7 bases, with 20 bases between. CDR1 MGHRA and CDR2 YSYEKL come from the germline V gene. CDR3 length equals 18 residues. Here the CDR3 reads CASSQAPGAGVGNSPLHF. CDR3 in DNA: TGCGCCAGCAGCCAAGCCCCGGGGGCGGGGGTAGGGAATTCACCCCTCCACTTT.

In its sample, this clone was seen a few times. The chain recombines TRBV18 with TRBJ1-1, with 7 bases that match TRBD1. Trimming took 5 bases from V and 3 from J; bases not matched to a gene: 3. This CDR3 has 13 residues. Germline CDR1 and CDR2: KGHSH and LQKENI. CDR3 residues: CASSRGPDTEAFF. DNA of the CDR3: TGTGCCAGCTCAAGGGGGCCGGACACTGAAGCTTTCTTT.

V usage is TRBV18 and J usage is TRBJ2-5; 7 bases match TRBD1. V lost 1 base and J lost 2; bases outside the gene matches: 4. The CDR3 runs to 15 residues. Germline V gene lookup returns CDR1 KGHSH and CDR2 LQKENI. CDR3 region: CASSPRGGPQETQYF. CDR3 coding DNA: TGTGCCAGCTCACCACGAGGGGGCCCTCAAGAGACCCAGTACTTC.

The J gene is TRBJ2-6, the V gene TRBV18, with 7 bases that match TRBD1. V gave up 10 bases and J gave up 0 bases; unmatched junction bases: 12. Per the germline V gene, CDR1 is KGHSH and CDR2 is LQKENI. This CDR3 has 17 residues. The CDR3 nucleotides are TGTGCCACCCTGAGGCAACAGGGGACCTCTGGGGCCAACGTCCTGACTTTC. This codes for CATLRQQGTSGANVLTF.

The chain carries TRBV13 and TRBJ2-5; D is unclear. Germline assignment: CDR1 PRHDT and CDR2 FYEKMQ (reference sequence). The CDR3 length is 12 residues. V was pared by 2 bases and J by 6 bases, with 7 bases between. This CDR3 reads CASSLTVKTQYF. CDR3 in DNA: TGTGCCAGCAGCTTAACGGTTAAGACCCAGTACTTC.